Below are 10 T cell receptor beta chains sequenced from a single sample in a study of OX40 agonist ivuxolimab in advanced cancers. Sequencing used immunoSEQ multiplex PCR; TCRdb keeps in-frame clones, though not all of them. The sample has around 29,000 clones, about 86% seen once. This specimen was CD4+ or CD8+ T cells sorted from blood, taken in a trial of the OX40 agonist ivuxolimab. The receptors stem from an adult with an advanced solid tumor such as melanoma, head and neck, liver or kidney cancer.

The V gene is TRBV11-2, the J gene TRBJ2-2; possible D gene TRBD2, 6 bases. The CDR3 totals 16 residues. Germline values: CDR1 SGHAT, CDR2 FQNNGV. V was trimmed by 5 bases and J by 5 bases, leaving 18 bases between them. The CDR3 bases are TGTGCCAGCAGCCCTCGGGACCGGGGGAGGACCGGGGAGCTGTTTTTT. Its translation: CASSPRDRGRTGELFF.

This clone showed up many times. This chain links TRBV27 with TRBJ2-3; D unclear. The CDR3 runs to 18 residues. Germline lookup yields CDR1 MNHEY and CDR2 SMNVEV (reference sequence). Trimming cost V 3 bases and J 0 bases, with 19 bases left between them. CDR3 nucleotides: TGTGCCAGCAGTTTTCGCATAAACCTTGGGCCTAGCACAGATACGCAGTATTTT. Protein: CASSFRINLGPSTDTQYF.

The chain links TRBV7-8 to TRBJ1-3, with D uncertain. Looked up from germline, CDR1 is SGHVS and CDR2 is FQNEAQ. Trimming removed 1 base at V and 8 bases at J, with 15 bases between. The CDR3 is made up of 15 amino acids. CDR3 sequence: CASSLVILGSDTIYF. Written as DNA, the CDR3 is TGTGCCAGCAGCTTAGTTATTTTAGGGTCGGACACCATATATTTT.

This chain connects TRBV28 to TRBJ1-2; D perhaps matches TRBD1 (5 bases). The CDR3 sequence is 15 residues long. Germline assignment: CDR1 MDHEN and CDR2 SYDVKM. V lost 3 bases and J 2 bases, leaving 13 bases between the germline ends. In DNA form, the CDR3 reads TGTGCCAGCAGTTTTTTGGGGGATGTGAACTATGGCTACACCTTC. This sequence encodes CASSFLGDVNYGYTF.

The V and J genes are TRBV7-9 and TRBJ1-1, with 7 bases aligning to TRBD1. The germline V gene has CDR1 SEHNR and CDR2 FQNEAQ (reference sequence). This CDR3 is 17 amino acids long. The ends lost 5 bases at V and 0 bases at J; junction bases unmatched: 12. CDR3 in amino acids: CASSPLGGTAMNTEAFF. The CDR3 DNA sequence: TGTGCCAGCAGCCCGCTTGGCGGGACAGCAATGAACACTGAAGCTTTCTTT.

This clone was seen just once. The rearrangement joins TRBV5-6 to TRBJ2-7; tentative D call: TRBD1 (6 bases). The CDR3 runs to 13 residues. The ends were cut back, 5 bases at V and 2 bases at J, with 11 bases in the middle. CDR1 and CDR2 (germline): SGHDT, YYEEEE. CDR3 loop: CASRTGMAYEQYF. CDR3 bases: TGTGCCAGCAGAACAGGGATGGCCTACGAGCAGTACTTC.

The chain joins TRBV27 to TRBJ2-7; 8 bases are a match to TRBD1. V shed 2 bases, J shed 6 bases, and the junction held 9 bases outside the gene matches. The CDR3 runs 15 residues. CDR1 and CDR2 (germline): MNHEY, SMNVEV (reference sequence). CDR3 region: CASSLIGTGDVEQYF. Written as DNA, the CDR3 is TGTGCCAGCAGTTTAATAGGGACAGGCGATGTCGAGCAGTACTTC.

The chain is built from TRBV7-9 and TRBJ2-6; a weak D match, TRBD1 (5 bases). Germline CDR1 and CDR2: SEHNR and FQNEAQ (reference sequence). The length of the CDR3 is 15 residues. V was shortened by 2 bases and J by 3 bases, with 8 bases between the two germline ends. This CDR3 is CASSLSGLGANVLTF. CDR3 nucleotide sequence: TGTGCCAGCAGCTTATCAGGGCTTGGGGCCAACGTCCTGACTTTC. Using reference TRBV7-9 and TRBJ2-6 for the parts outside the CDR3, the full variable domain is DTGVSQNPRHKITKRGQNVTFRCDPISEHNRLYWYRQTLGQGPEFLTYFQNEAQLEKSRLLSDRFSAERPKGSFSTLEIQRTEQGDSAMYLCASSLSGLGANVLTFGAGSRLTVL.

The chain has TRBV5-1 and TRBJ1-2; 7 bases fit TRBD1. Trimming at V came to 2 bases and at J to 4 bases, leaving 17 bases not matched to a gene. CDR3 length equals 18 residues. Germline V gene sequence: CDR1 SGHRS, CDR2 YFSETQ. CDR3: CASSLRGDRGTLGYGYTF. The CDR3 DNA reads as TGCGCCAGCAGCTTACGTGGGGACAGAGGAACGCTAGGCTATGGCTACACCTTC.

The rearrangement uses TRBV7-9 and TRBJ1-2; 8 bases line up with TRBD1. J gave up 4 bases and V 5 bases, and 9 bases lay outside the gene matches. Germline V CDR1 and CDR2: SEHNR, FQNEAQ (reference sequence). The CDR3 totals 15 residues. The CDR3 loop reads CASSPPGQEGYGYTF. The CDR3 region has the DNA TGTGCCAGCAGCCCTCCGGGACAGGAGGGCTATGGCTACACCTTC.